Below are 11 T cell receptor beta chains sequenced from a single sample in a study of blood T cell repertoires in COVID-19. Here immunoSEQ multiplex PCR was the method, and the copy in TCRdb shows in-frame clones only, minus some. The table has 200,000 to 250,000 clones, 65% to 90% seen once; the top ten hold about 2.5%. Source material: peripheral blood. Receptor source: a woman in her 70s with COVID-19, enrolled during active disease.

V usage is TRBV5-6 and J usage is TRBJ1-5; no definite D call. The CDR3 is 16 amino acids. The germline gives CDR1 SGHDT, CDR2 YYEEEE. The V end was cut by 2 bases, the J end by 0 bases, with 12 bases between. The CDR3 DNA sequence: TGTGCCAGCAGCTTTTTTAGCGGGTATAGCAATCAGCCCCAGCATTTT. Protein product: CASSFFSGYSNQPQHF.

The chain combines TRBV5-1 with TRBJ2-6; 10 bases line up with TRBD1. Trimming at V came to 4 bases and at J to 2 bases, leaving 6 bases not matched to a gene. This CDR3 region has 17 residues. The V gene's germline CDR1 is SGHRS and CDR2 YFSETQ. The CDR3, as DNA: TGCGCCAGCAGCCAGACAGGGGGCGCAACTGGGGCCAACGTCCTGACTTTC. It specifies CASSQTGGATGANVLTF.

The chain uses TRBV4-2 and TRBJ1-2; the match to TRBD1 covers 9 bases. Per germline, CDR1 LGHNA and CDR2 YNFKEQ. This CDR3 comprises 15 residues. V dropped 2 bases and J dropped 6; count of bases not matched to a gene: 7. In nucleotides, the CDR3 is TGTGCCAGCAGCCAACCCGGGGACAGGGTACATGGCTACACCTTC. It specifies CASSQPGDRVHGYTF.

The CDR3 sequence is CASSLEGLVTSQETQYF. The CDR3 DNA follows: TGTGCCAGCAGCTTAGAGGGACTAGTAACAAGCCAAGAGACCCAGTACTTC. The V call is TRBV7-2, the J call TRBJ2-5; 8 bases map to TRBD2. This CDR3 comprises 17 residues. The V segment lost 1 base and the J segment 1 base; nucleotides outside the gene matches: 8. CDR1 is SGHTA, CDR2 FQGNSA, per germline.

J is TRBJ2-7 and V is TRBV27; 8 nucleotides match TRBD1. The CDR3 has 13 residues. Trimming cost V 2 bases and J 4 bases; bases outside gene matches: 1. CDR1 is MNHEY, CDR2 SMNVEV, per germline (reference sequence). CDR3 amino acids: CASSLRQGYEQYF. The CDR3 bases are TGTGCCAGCAGTTTACGACAGGGGTACGAGCAGTACTTC.

This chain connects TRBV19 to TRBJ1-1, with 10 positions matching TRBD1. Germline-derived CDR1 and CDR2 are LNHDA and SQIVND (reference sequence). V was pared by 1 base and J by 0 bases, with 5 bases of the junction left unmatched. The CDR3 length is 17 residues. CDR3 protein: CASSIGQGAPMNTEAFF. Written as DNA, the CDR3 is TGTGCCAGTAGTATAGGACAGGGGGCCCCTATGAACACTGAAGCTTTCTTT.

The genes are TRBV21-1 and TRBJ1-4; TRBD1 is the table's D call, not checked against the DNA. TRBV21-1 is a pseudogene. The CDR3 runs to 14 residues. The CDR3 DNA reads TGTGCCAGCAGACTCCGGGACATTCGAGAAAAACTGTTTTTT. It yields the protein CASRLRDIREKLFF.

The chain is built from TRBV9 and TRBJ1-6; tentatively, D is TRBD1 (5 bases). V shed 4 bases and J shed 7 bases, with 18 bases lying between them. The CDR3 is 16 amino acids. Per germline, CDR1 SGDLS and CDR2 YYNGEE. CDR3 residues: CASSLDQGLRNSPLHF. CDR3 bases: TGTGCCAGCAGCCTTGACCAGGGCTTAAGGAATTCACCCCTCCACTTT. The full variable domain, rest sourced from reference TRBV9 and TRBJ1-6, is DSGVTQTPKHLITATGQRVTLRCSPRSGDLSVYWYQQSLDQGLQFLIQYYNGEERAKGNILERFSAQQFPDLHSELNLSSLELGDSALYFCASSLDQGLRNSPLHFGNGTRLTVT.

Here the CDR3 DNA reads TGTGCCAGCAGCCAAGCCGGGACAAAGACCTTTTCCTACGAGCAGTACTTC. Amino acid sequence: CASSQAGTKTFSYEQYF. This sequence joins TRBV4-2 and TRBJ2-7, with D possibly matching TRBD1 (6 bases). Trimming removed 1 base from V and 1 base from J, with 17 bases in between. CDR1 and CDR2 (germline): LGHNA, YNFKEQ. CDR3 length: 17 amino acids.

This chain joins TRBV15 and TRBJ2-4; D remains unclear. From germline, CDR1 is LNHNV and CDR2 YYDKDF (reference sequence). V was shortened by 2 bases and J by 0 bases, with 17 bases between the two germline ends. The CDR3 has 18 residues. The CDR3 region has the DNA TGTGCCACCAGCAGACCGTCCCTTACTCGACTAGCCAAAAACATTCAGTACTTC. This translates into CATSRPSLTRLAKNIQYF. Using reference TRBV15 and TRBJ2-4 for the parts outside the CDR3, the full variable domain is DAMVIQNPRYQVTQFGKPVTLSCSQTLNHNVMYWYQQKSSQAPKLLFHYYDKDFNNEADTPDNFQSRRPNTSFCFLDIRSPGLGDTAMYLCATSRPSLTRLAKNIQYFGAGTRLSVL.

The CDR3 DNA sequence: TGTGCCAGCAGCTTGGGCAGTAACACTGAAGCTTTCTTT. It encodes CASSLGSNTEAFF. The chain couples TRBV7-2 to TRBJ1-1; D is ambiguous. The V end was cut by 3 bases, the J end by 2 bases, with 7 bases between. The CDR3 covers 13 residues. The germline gives CDR1 SGHTA, CDR2 FQGNSA.